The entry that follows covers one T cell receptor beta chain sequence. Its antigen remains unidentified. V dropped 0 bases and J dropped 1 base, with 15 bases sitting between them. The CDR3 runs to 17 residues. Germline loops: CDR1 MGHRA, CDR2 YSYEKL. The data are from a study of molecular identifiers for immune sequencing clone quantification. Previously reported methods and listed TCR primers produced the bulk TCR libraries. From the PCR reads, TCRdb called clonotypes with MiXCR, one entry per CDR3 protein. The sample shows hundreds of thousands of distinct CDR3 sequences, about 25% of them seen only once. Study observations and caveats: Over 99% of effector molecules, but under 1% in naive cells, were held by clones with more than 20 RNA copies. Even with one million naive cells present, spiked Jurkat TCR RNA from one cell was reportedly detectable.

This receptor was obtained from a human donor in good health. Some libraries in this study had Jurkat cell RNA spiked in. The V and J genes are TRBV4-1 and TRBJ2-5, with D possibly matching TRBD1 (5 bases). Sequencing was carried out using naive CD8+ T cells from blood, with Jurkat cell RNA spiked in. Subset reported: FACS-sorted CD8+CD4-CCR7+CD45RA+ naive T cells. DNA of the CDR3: TGCGCCAGCAGCCAAGACCCGCCCGGACACGCCCAAGAGACCCAGTACTTC. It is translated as CASSQDPPGHAQETQYF.